The clone carrying this TCR beta chain has more than one count but fewer than ten. TCRdb keeps only in-frame clones here, not all; method: immunoSEQ multiplex PCR. The sample has more than 120,000 clones; 75% to 90% are singletons. Documented time point: blood 4 weeks post-SBRT, at nephrectomy. The treatment denotes: 15 Gy SBRT to primary tumor, nephrectomy 4 weeks later. The entry originates in a study of radiation and T cells in renal cell carcinoma. This receptor was identified in a woman in her 50s with renal cell carcinoma. The sequencing here drew on blood, taken from a patient whose treatment included radiotherapy and nephrectomy.

CDR3 coding DNA: TGCAGTGCTAGGGTGCGCGATGGCTACACCTTC. It codes for CSARVRDGYTF. The chain is built from TRBV20-1 and TRBJ1-2; D gene ambiguous. The germline V gene encodes CDR1 DFQATT and CDR2 SNEGSKA (reference sequence). The CDR3 runs to 11 residues. V shed 3 bases and J shed 6 bases, with 8 bases lying between them.